This T cell receptor (beta chain) came from a study of Ad26.COV2.S vaccination and SARS-CoV-2 variants (dated by TCRdb to 2020 to 2023). Regarding the complete study: Donors in the vaccine arm were drawn from COV1001, a phase I-IIa trial of Ad26.COV2.S in healthy adults that was multicentre, randomized, double-blind and placebo-controlled. Ad26.COV2.S was given intramuscularly at 5x10^10 or 1x10^11 viral particles, as a single shot or as two shots 56 days apart. TCRbeta repertoire sequencing was used to assess the specificity and breadth of SARS-CoV-2-reactive T cell receptors after Ad26.COV2.S vaccination. The TCR-sequenced set comprised around 30 samples: roughly 19 Ad26.COV2.S vaccine recipients, 5 placebo recipients and 8 SARS-CoV-2 convalescent individuals. Participants in the trial were split at random into five groups of five each, receiving low-dose or high-dose Ad26.COV2.S once or twice, or else placebo on both occasions. Investigators remained blinded to trial group allocation during experiments and outcome assessment.

The immunoSEQ Assay was used to sequence TCRbeta CDR3 regions. After extraction, genomic DNA underwent amplification by bias-controlled multiplex PCR, followed by high-throughput sequencing. Per the source publication's procedure: To quantify the absolute abundance of every unique TCRbeta CDR3 region, sequences were collapsed and filtered. T cell fraction was estimated by normalizing TCRbeta template counts to usable DNA, with usable DNA measured through amplification of reference genes found in all nucleated cells. Repertoire TCRs were annotated as SARS-CoV-2-specific when V gene, CDR3 amino acid sequence and J gene were exactly matched to a known reactive TCR set. MIRA supplied the reference SARS-CoV-2 TCR set, which was filtered for enrichment in COVID-19-positive ImmuneCODE repertoires so that public or cross-reactive TCRs were removed. Using the MIRA antigens, annotated TCRs were further analysed by specific ORF or by position within an ORF. Depth was the summed frequency of annotated unique rearrangements, while breadth was defined as annotated unique rearrangements over total unique productive rearrangements. TCR breadth was compared between groups using two-sided Wilcoxon rank-sum tests. TCRdb retrieved this table from immuneACCESS and kept in-frame rearrangements only. Not all clones are present; in checked studies, unresolved V genes account for under half, and no reason is known for the remainder. V, J and clone size are those of that table, while D and trimming were read from the DNA. The sample profile shows some 450,000 clones; about 90% of them were found once. The top ten clones comprise roughly 4.3% of the sample.

What the treatment or condition label conveys for this sample: around 19 received Ad26.COV2.S at low or high dose, single or two shots; 5 received placebo; per-sample allocation not given. Repertoires of vaccine and placebo recipients were sequenced from samples collected on day 63 after the first injection. Between 29 July and 7 August 2020, Cohort 1b enrolled some 25 adults aged 18-55 years at one site in Boston, USA. Ad26.COV2.S consisted of a replication-incompetent adenovirus type 26 vector by which a prefusion-stabilized SARS-CoV-2 spike protein from the original Wuhan strain was expressed. For this clone: There is no known antigen for this receptor. No quality values exist for individual bases; no much larger clone is one base distant.

The paper as a whole reports these results and caveats: The study was not powered for comparison of responses between vaccine doses or regimens. Substantial breadth of spike-specific CD8+ and CD4+ T cell responses was reported after vaccination. Higher spike-specific TCR breadth was observed in Ad26.COV2.S recipients than in placebo recipients (P = 0.0014). Vaccine and placebo recipients had comparable non-spike TCR breadth, which fits with the vaccine containing only spike. The authors noted that the TCR breadth and depth analyses may have underestimated total T cell responses.

CDR1 and CDR2, looked up from the germline V gene, are LGHNA and YSLEER. From its cysteine to its phenylalanine, the CDR3 spans 13 amino acids. CDR3 DNA is the only sequence kept; it has 39 bases, read in frame from the first base. Trimming at the junction amounts to 6 bases on V and 0 bases on J, and the germline ends lie 5 bases apart. The starting material was peripheral blood, obtained in a trial of Ad26.COV2.S vaccine versus placebo. The sequence is built from TRBV4-3 and TRBJ2-2; no D gene can be assigned with confidence. This sequence was found in a person between 18 and 65 years old who received the Ad26.COV2.S COVID-19 vaccine or a placebo. The sequenced DNA: TGCGCCAGCAGGCAGGCGAACACCGGGGAGCTGTTTTTT. This is translated as CASRQANTGELFF.